The present entry profiles one T cell receptor beta chain with its context. Its antigen remains unknown. Quantitative 5'-RACE with molecular barcodes was used to make the TCR beta libraries. TCRdb analysed the 5' RACE reads with MiXCR anew, one entry per CDR3 protein. There are some 33,000 distinct CDR3 sequences in the sample; 13% to 15% occur only once, and about a third lies in the top ten. This entry belongs to a study of CD8 T cells in ankylosing spondylitis. The CDR3 contains 15 residues. Trimming removed 6 bases from V and 0 bases from J, with 9 bases in between. Study observations and caveats: The study looked at matched synovial fluid samples from ankylosing spondylitis patients. Disease-linked clones were reported to be significantly enriched there. Disease-linked clones were found to be CD8+ and relatively rare in peripheral blood.

The sequenced sample was blood. V gene TRBV12-3 or TRBV12-4 combines with J gene TRBJ1-6; D is ambiguous. The TCR was taken from a male donor with ankylosing spondylitis or in good health (not recorded which). The CDR3 coding sequence is TGTGCCAGCAGCCGTAGAGACTCCTATAATTCACCCCTCCACTTT. This translates into CASSRRDSYNSPLHF.